This TCR beta chain was captured by sequencing in a study of shared clonotypes between healthy human individuals. The germline gives CDR1 SGHTA, CDR2 FQGNSA. V trimming: 5 bases; J trimming: 2 bases; junction bases outside the gene matches: 8. The CDR3 spans 15 residues. Division of CD4+ cells produced a CD45RA+ naive subset and a CD45RA-negative memory subset. Study-wide results and caveats: The represented genetic and exposure-history diversity was limited by the small number of donors. Rarefaction gave evidence that sorted-subset sequencing remained incomplete despite large depth.

Sequencing was performed with immunoSEQ multiplex PCR; in TCRdb, only in-frame clones are kept and a portion is missing. The profile shows some 2.1 million clones, 90% to 95% of them singletons. For this clone: As yet, its antigen is unknown.

Sequencing used naive CD4+ T cells sorted from blood. The subset here: CD45RA+ positively selected. The rearrangement uses TRBV7-2 and TRBJ1-1; 7 bases line up with TRBD1. This receptor was identified in a man younger than 30 in good health. CDR3 in DNA: TGTGCCAGCAGCCGCAGGGGGGTCCCAAACACTGAAGCTTTCTTT. This codes for CASSRRGVPNTEAFF.